This section outlines one TCR beta chain sequence together with its context. This sample is drawn from a study of blood T cells in healthy people across ages. Through a sample-barcoded 5' primer and a J-beta primer mix, a second PCR was run for roughly 7 to 12 cycles. TCRdb re-derived calls from the 5' RACE reads in MiXCR, one entry per CDR3 protein. Here the sample spans 1.2 million to 1.5 million distinct CDR3 sequences, around 59% being singletons. CDR3 length equals 16 residues. The germline CDR1 and CDR2 sequences are MNHEY and SVGAGI. The genes are TRBV6-5 and TRBJ2-5; 10 positions match TRBD1. The DNA end lines up better with TRBJ2-7; the J call may be wrong. The receptor comes from a man aged 18 to 30 in good health. Material for sequencing was blood. CDR3 in amino acids: CASSYVLRTGGYEQYF. Written as DNA, the CDR3 is TGTGCCAGCAGTTACGTCTTGCGGACAGGGGGCTACGAGCAGTACTTC.